This record covers a single T cell receptor beta chain. Its antigen is still unknown. These data originate in a study of post-analysis software for immune sequencing data. Study details: Both relapsing-remitting and secondary progressive multiple sclerosis featured among the disease courses, as did progressive-relapsing multiple sclerosis. Study findings and constraints: Batch-mates among the samples co-clustered strongly by F measure. About five TRBV segments were more frequent in patients than controls; TRBV5-6, TRBV5-1 and TRBV20-1 belonged to this group.

Libraries were made from TCR beta cDNA, and they carried unique molecular identifiers. A population of roughly 0.85 to 10 million T cells gave rise to about half a million cDNA molecules. TCRdb analysed the PCR reads with MiXCR anew, one entry per CDR3 protein. The sample has roughly 730,000 distinct CDR3 sequences, around 27% seen once. Germline CDR1 and CDR2: SEHNR and FQNEAQ (reference sequence). Trimming shortened V by 5 bases and J by 1 base, and 9 bases separated the two germline ends. This CDR3 is built from 14 residues. Input material: blood. The rearrangement uses TRBV7-9 and TRBJ1-5; no reliable D call. This clonotype originated in a girl aged 5-17 years with multiple sclerosis. The CDR3 sequence: CASSRDGSNQPQHF. CDR3 sequence (DNA): TGTGCCAGCAGCAGAGACGGGAGCAATCAGCCCCAGCATTTT.